This T cell receptor beta chain was profiled in a study of shared clonotypes between healthy human individuals. The split of CD4+ cells yielded CD45RA+ naive and CD45RA-negative memory subsets. Whole-study findings and limits: Generation probability values for non-shared clonotypes were lower than those for clonotypes shared by all four donors.

On this clone: Its antigen is unidentified.

Trimming took 2 bases from V and 0 from J, leaving 13 bases between them. Per the germline V gene, CDR1 is MNHEY and CDR2 is SVGAGI. The CDR3 spans 16 residues. Several immunoSEQ 96-well plates shared each subset's DNA, each plate a replicate. Measured with immunoSEQ multiplex PCR; TCRdb has only the in-frame clones, and not every one. The table has roughly 2 million clones, 85% to 95% seen once. The receptor was isolated from a man aged 18 to 30 in good health. The sample comprised naive CD4+ T cells sorted from blood. Subset defined: CD45RA+ positively selected. This rearrangement joins TRBV6-5 to TRBJ1-2; D gene ambiguous. DNA of the CDR3: TGTGCCAGCAGTTACGGGAGTCGCATAACTAACTATGGCTACACCTTC. This encodes CASSYGSRITNYGYTF.